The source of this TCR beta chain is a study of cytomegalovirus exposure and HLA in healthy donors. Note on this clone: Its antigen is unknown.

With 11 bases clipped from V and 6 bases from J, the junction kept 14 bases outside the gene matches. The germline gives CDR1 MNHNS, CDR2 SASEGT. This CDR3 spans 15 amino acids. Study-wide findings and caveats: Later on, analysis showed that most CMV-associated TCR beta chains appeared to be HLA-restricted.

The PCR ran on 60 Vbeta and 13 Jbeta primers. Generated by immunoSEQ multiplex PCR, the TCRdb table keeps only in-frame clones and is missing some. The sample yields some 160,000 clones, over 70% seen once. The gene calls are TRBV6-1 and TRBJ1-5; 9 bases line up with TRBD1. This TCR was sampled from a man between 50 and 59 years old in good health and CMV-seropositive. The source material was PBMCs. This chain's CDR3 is CAAGARDRVGQPQHF. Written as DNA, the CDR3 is TGTGCCGCCGGGGCCCGGGACAGGGTGGGTCAGCCCCAGCATTTT.